These T cell receptor beta chains were read from a single sample in a study of T-cell memory formation after mild COVID-19. TCRdb independently ran MiXCR on the 5' RACE reads; one entry per CDR3 protein. The repertoire holds 250,000 to 350,000 distinct CDR3 sequences, with around 19% as singletons. Sample: PBMCs or a T cell subset sorted from them (not recorded which). Source of these receptors: a man aged 18-30 years who had mild COVID-19 (a few samples of this study predate the infection). Cell type and time point are not known. CDR3s include the opening cysteine and the closing phenylalanine or tryptophan. The order of the fields is CDR3 length, V gene, clone size, J gene, D gene, CDR3 protein, CDR3 DNA. D genes are given only for firm matches. Size is stated for part of the rows, as once, few or many counts, or as a class when the clone is expanded.

CDR3 length: 20
V gene: TRBV4-3
clone size: .
J gene: TRBJ1-6
D gene: TRBD1
CDR3 protein: CASSQDEEIYGTGFNSPLHF
CDR3 DNA: TGCGCCAGCAGCCAAGACGAAGAGATCTACGGGACAGGGTTTAATTCACCCCTCCACTTT

CDR3 length: 15
V gene: TRBV7-2
clone size: .
J gene: TRBJ1-4
D gene: .
CDR3 protein: CASSLTWSNAEKLFF
CDR3 DNA: TGTGCCAGCAGCCTAACTTGGTCTAACGCCGAAAAACTGTTTTTT

CDR3 length: 17
V gene: TRBV15
clone size: few
J gene: TRBJ1-6
D gene: .
CDR3 protein: CATSRDQGLFSNSPLHF
CDR3 DNA: TGTGCCACCAGCAGAGATCAGGGGCTCTTCTCTAATTCACCCCTCCACTTT

CDR3 length: 17
V gene: TRBV10-3
clone size: many
J gene: TRBJ2-2
D gene: TRBD2
CDR3 protein: CAIKSLAGGPNTGELFF
CDR3 DNA: TGTGCCATCAAGAGCCTAGCGGGGGGCCCAAACACCGGGGAGCTGTTTTTT

CDR3 length: 15
V gene: TRBV7-9
clone size: few
J gene: TRBJ2-1
D gene: TRBD2
CDR3 protein: CASSRLAGGGNEQFF
CDR3 DNA: TGTGCCAGCAGTCGGTTGGCGGGGGGAGGCAATGAGCAGTTCTTC

CDR3 length: 15
V gene: TRBV10-2
clone size: .
J gene: TRBJ2-7
D gene: .
CDR3 protein: CASSESTRGFDEQYF
CDR3 DNA: TGCGCCAGCAGTGAGTCGACTCGAGGGTTCGACGAGCAGTACTTC

CDR3 length: 15
V gene: TRBV15
clone size: many
J gene: TRBJ2-3
D gene: TRBD2
CDR3 protein: CATSGGLASTDTQYF
CDR3 DNA: TGTGCCACCAGCGGAGGACTAGCGAGCACAGATACGCAGTATTTT

CDR3 length: 18
V gene: TRBV7-2
clone size: few
J gene: TRBJ1-6
D gene: TRBD1
CDR3 protein: CASSPRTGVRARHSPLHF
CDR3 DNA: TGTGCCAGCAGCCCCAGGACAGGGGTTCGGGCTCGACATTCACCCCTCCACTTT

CDR3 length: 13
V gene: TRBV20-1
clone size: many
J gene: TRBJ1-2
D gene: TRBD1
CDR3 protein: CSARDQGDYGYTF
CDR3 DNA: TGCAGTGCTAGAGACCAGGGGGACTATGGCTACACCTTC

CDR3 length: 18
V gene: TRBV7-2
clone size: few
J gene: TRBJ2-3
D gene: TRBD2
CDR3 protein: CASSLRSASGGQGDTQYF
CDR3 DNA: TGTGCCAGCAGCTTACGGTCGGCTAGCGGGGGGCAAGGAGATACGCAGTATTTT

CDR3 length: 14
V gene: TRBV7-9
clone size: .
J gene: TRBJ1-1
D gene: .
CDR3 protein: CASSLADATYRPFF
CDR3 DNA: TGTGCCAGCAGCCTTGCCGACGCGACCTACCGGCCCTTCTTT

CDR3 length: 16
V gene: TRBV10-1
clone size: .
J gene: TRBJ2-2
D gene: TRBD2
CDR3 protein: CASSWVLAGLSGELFF
CDR3 DNA: TGCGCCAGCAGCTGGGTACTAGCGGGGTTGTCCGGGGAGCTGTTTTTT

CDR3 length: 14
V gene: TRBV20-1
clone size: .
J gene: TRBJ2-3
D gene: .
CDR3 protein: CSAPRGGGTDTQYF
CDR3 DNA: TGCAGTGCTCCCCGGGGTGGGGGAACAGATACGCAGTATTTT